This T cell receptor (beta chain) was sequenced in a study of T cell repertoires in ileal Crohn's disease (dated by TCRdb to between 2019 and 2020). Regarding the complete study: The median duration of disease was approximately 8.3 years, and at the time of surgery 35% of patients were active smokers. Roughly half of the patients were given postoperative therapy, with around 20 on anti-TNF agents and under 13 on thiopurines. For commercial TCRB immunosequencing, 450 to 550 nanograms of biopsy DNA were submitted for each sample. A prospective multicentre cohort supplied the 50 to 70 Crohn's disease patients whose TCR repertoires were analysed. Every patient underwent surgery because of a complication, which was stricturing disease in about 60% and penetrating disease in around 39%. A total of about 170 mucosal samples from 60 or so patients were sequenced, collected from several sites on the surgical specimen and at postoperative endoscopy. The study ran alongside a multicentre cohort designed to identify predictors of early endoscopic recurrence after ileocolonic resection. Endoscopic postoperative recurrence was defined by a Rutgeerts score above i0. Biopsies taken from the proximal margin of the surgical specimen were designated as MI samples.

The library was built by means of the immunoSEQ multiplex PCR assay. Adaptive Biotechnology amplified the CDR3 regions from genomic DNA with a two-step multiplex PCR designed to control amplification bias. Primers covering every V and J gene segment were used in the first PCR, while barcodes and Illumina adapters were added in the second PCR. CDR3 libraries were sequenced using an Illumina instrument. As for how the authors treated the data: The analysis drew on both the pipelines supplied by the vendor and custom analysis of the raw data in R/Bioconductor running R version 3.3.0. Clonality, which ranges from 0 to 1, was calculated as the inverse of the normalised Shannon entropy across all productive clones. The repertoire share taken up by the top 100 clones defined high-frequency clones, and only clones that passed a 95% confidence test were kept. The Simpson index measured repertoire diversity, and the Morisita-Horn index measured overlap between samples. Sourced from immuneACCESS, this table was stored by TCRdb with only in-frame sequences that have V and J called. A share of the clones is absent; for the studies checked, an unresolved V gene accounts for under half, and the remainder has no known explanation. V, J and clone size derive from that table, while D and trimming were established from the DNA sequence. Recorded for this sample are some 6,900 clones; 70% to 85% of them occurred a single time. The ten largest clones represent over 8.5% of the sample.

On the study overall, not on this receptor specifically: Compared with CD4 T cells, sorted CD8 T cells held more high-frequency clones, which suggests that the mucosal expansions were mostly CD8. Only a subgroup of patients, of unstated size, had their mucosal CD4 and CD8 T cells sorted and sequenced. A significantly higher proportion of clonal expansions was observed in active smokers at surgery than in non-smokers (approximately 26% vs 17%, p=0.02). Higher high-frequency clone percentages at surgery were associated with endoscopic recurrence; all patients with clonality above 26.8% (18/57) had recurrence.

As to this clone: Which antigen it targets is not known. No base qualities exist here, and no much larger clone lies one base off it.

CDR1 LNHDA and CDR2 SQIVND were looked up in the germline V gene (reference sequence). V was cut back by 3 bases and J by 6 bases, leaving a gap of 18 bases between them. Measured from the cysteine to the phenylalanine, the CDR3 is 15 residues long. CDR3 DNA only is kept here, 45 bases in frame from base 1. The time point label, read with the paper, signifies: proximal margin of the surgical specimen (macroscopically non-inflamed). Adults with ileal or ileocolonic Crohn's disease for whom ileocolonic resection was indicated were considered eligible. Whole ileal mucosal biopsies were kept frozen at -80 degrees C prior to DNA extraction. Genomic DNA was isolated from frozen whole biopsies using a TRizol-based method, and the DNA was quantified with a NanoDrop 2000 spectrophotometer.

The chain was built from TRBV19 and TRBJ2-7, with a tentative D gene TRBD2 over 5 matching bases. This clonotype originated in an adult with Crohn's disease. The sequenced sample was ileal tissue. The CDR3 reads CASSMNNSPRGEQYF. The nucleotide sequence reads TGTGCCAGTAGTATGAACAACAGCCCCCGGGGCGAGCAGTACTTC.